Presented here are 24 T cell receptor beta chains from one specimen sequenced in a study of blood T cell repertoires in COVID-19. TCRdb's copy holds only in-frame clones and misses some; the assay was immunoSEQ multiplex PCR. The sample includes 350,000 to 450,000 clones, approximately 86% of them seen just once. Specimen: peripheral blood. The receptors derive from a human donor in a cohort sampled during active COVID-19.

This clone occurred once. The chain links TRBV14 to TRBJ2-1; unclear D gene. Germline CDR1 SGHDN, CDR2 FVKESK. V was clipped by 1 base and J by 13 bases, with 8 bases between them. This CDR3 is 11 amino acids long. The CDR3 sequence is CASSQGASQFF. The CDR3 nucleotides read TGTGCCAGCAGCCAAGGAGCTAGTCAGTTCTTC.

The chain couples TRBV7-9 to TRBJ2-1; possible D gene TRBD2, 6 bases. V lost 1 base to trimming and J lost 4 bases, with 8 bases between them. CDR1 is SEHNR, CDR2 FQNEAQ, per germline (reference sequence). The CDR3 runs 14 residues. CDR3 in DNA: TGTGCCAGCAGCTTAGGGGGACTTTACAATGAGCAGTTCTTC. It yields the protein CASSLGGLYNEQFF.

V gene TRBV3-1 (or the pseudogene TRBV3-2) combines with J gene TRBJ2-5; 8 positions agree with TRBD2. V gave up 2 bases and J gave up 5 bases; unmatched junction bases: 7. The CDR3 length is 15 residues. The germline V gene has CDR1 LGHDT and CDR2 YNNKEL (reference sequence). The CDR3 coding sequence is TGTGCCAGCAGCCAAAGGGTAGCGGGGCCGGAGACCCAGTACTTC. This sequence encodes CASSQRVAGPETQYF.

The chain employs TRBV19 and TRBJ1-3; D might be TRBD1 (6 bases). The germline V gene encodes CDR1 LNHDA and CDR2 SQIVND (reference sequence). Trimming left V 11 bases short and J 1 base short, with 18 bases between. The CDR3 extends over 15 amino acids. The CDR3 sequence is CAWVATGPSGNTIYF. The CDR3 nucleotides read TGTGCCTGGGTGGCAACAGGGCCTTCTGGAAACACCATATATTTT. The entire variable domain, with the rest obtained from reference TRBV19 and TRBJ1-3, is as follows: DGGITQSPKYLFRKEGQNVTLSCEQNLNHDAMYWYRQDPGQGLRLIYYSQIVNDFQKGDIAEGYSVSREKKESFPLTVTSAQKNPTAFYLCAWVATGPSGNTIYFGEGSWLTVV.

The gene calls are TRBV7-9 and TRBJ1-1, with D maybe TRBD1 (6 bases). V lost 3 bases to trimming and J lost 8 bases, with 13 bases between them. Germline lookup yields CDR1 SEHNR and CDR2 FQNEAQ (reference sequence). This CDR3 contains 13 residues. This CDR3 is CASSLGAVKEAFF. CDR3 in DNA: TGTGCCAGCAGCTTGGGGGCGGTTAAAGAAGCTTTCTTT.

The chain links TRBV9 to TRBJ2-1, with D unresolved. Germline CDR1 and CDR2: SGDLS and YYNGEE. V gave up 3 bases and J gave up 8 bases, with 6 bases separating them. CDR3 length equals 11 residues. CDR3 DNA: TGTGCCAGCAGCGCGGCGGATGAGCAGTTCTTC. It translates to CASSAADEQFF. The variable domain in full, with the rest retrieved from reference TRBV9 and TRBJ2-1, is DSGVTQTPKHLITATGQRVTLRCSPRSGDLSVYWYQQSLDQGLQFLIQYYNGEERAKGNILERFSAQQFPDLHSELNLSSLELGDSALYFCASSAADEQFFGPGTRLTVL.

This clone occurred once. The CDR3 reads CASSFRRETDTQYF. The DNA for the CDR3 is TGTGCCAGCAGTTTCCGGAGGGAGACAGATACGCAGTATTTT. The chain joins TRBV28 to TRBJ2-3, with a possible D match to TRBD2 (6 bases). The CDR3 has 14 amino acids. Trimming stripped 3 bases from V and 3 bases from J, with 10 bases between. The germline V gene encodes CDR1 MDHEN and CDR2 SYDVKM. Drawing the rest from reference TRBV28 and TRBJ2-3, the complete variable domain is DVKVTQSSRYLVKRTGEKVFLECVQDMDHENMFWYRQDPGLGLRLIYFSYDVKMKEKGDIPEGYSVSREKKERFSLILESASTNQTSMYLCASSFRRETDTQYFGPGTRLTVL.

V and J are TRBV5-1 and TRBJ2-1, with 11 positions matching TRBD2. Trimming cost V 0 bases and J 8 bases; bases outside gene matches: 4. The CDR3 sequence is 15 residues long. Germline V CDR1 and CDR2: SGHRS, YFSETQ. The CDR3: CASSLGTSGSYEQFF. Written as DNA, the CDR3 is TGCGCCAGCAGCTTGGGAACTAGCGGGAGCTATGAGCAGTTCTTC.

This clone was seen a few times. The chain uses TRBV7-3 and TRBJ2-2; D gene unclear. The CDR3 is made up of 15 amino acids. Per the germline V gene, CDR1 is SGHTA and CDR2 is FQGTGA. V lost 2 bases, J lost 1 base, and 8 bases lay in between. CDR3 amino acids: CASSLRGVNTGELFF. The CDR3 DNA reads TGTGCCAGCAGCTTACGCGGAGTGAACACCGGGGAGCTGTTTTTT.

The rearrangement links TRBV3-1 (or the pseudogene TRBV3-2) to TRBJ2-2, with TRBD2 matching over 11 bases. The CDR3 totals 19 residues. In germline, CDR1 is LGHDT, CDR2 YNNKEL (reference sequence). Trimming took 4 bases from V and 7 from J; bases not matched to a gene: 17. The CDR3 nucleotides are TGTGCCAGCAGCCGCAAGCCTTATACTAGCGGGGGACCAAACGGGGAGCTGTTTTTT. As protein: CASSRKPYTSGGPNGELFF.

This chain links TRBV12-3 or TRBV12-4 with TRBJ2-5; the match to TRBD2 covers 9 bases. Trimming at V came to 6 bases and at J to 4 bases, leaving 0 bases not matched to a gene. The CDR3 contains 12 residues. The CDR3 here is CASRAGGETQYF. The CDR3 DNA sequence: TGTGCCAGCAGAGCGGGAGGAGAGACCCAGTACTTC.

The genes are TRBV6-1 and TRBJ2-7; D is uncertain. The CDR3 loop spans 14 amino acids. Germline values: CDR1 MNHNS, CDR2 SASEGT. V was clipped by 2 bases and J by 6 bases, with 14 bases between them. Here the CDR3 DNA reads TGTGCCAGCAGTGAAACAATCCCGCCCTTCGAGCAGTACTTC. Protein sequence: CASSETIPPFEQYF.

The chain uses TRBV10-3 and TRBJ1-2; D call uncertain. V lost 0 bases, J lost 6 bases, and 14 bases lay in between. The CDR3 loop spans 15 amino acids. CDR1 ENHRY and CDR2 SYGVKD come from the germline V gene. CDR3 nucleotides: TGTGCCATCAGTGAGTCAAATGGGCCCAGTGATGGCTACACCTTC. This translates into CAISESNGPSDGYTF.

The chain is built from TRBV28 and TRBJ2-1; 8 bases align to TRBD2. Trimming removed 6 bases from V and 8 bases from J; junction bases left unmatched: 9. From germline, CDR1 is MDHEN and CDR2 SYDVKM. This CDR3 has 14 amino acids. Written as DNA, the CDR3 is TGTGCCAGCAGGGTAGCGGGACCCTATCATGAGCAGTTCTTC. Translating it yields CASRVAGPYHEQFF.

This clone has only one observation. CDR3 nucleotides: TGTGCCAGCAGTGGCCACCGGTCCGGGGAGCTGTTTTTT. It encodes CASSGHRSGELFF. This chain joins TRBV2 and TRBJ2-2; no firm D call. Trimming took off 4 bases at V and 6 bases at J, with 9 bases between the two ends. Looked up from germline, CDR1 is SNHLY and CDR2 is FYNNEI. There are 13 residues in the CDR3.

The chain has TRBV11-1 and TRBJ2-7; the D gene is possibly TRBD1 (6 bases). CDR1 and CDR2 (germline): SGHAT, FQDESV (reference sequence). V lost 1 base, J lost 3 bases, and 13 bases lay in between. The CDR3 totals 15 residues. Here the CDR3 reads CASSLGVADSYEQYF. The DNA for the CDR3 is TGTGCCAGCAGCTTAGGGGTCGCGGACAGCTACGAGCAGTACTTC.

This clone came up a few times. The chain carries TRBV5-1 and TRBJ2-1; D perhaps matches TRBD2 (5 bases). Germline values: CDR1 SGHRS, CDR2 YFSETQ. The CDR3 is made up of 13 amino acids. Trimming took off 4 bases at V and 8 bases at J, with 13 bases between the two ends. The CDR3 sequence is CASSLTSFYEQFF. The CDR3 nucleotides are TGCGCCAGCAGCCTTACTAGTTTTTATGAGCAGTTCTTC.

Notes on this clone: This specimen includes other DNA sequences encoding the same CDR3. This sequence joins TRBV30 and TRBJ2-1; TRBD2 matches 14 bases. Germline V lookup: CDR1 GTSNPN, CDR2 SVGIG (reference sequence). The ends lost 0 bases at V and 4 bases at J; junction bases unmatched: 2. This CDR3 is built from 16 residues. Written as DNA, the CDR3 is TGTGCCTGGAGTGTAGGACTAGCGGGAGGATACAATGAGCAGTTCTTC. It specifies CAWSVGLAGGYNEQFF.

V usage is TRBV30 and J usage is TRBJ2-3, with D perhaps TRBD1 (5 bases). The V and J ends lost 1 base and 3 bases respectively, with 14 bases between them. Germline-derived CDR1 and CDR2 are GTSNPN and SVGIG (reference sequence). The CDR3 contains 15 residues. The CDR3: CAWSEQGGPTDTQYF. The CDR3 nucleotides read TGTGCCTGGAGTGAGCAGGGTGGACCAACAGATACGCAGTATTTT.

The CDR3 DNA sequence: TGTGCCACCTCTTCAGCTAGCGCCGACTACAATGAGCAGTTCTTC. Amino acid sequence: CATSSASADYNEQFF. The V and J genes are TRBV24-1 and TRBJ2-1; D may be TRBD2 (6 bases). V was shortened by 9 bases and J by 3 bases, with 17 bases between the two germline ends. From germline, CDR1 is KGHDR and CDR2 SFDVKD. The CDR3 totals 15 residues.

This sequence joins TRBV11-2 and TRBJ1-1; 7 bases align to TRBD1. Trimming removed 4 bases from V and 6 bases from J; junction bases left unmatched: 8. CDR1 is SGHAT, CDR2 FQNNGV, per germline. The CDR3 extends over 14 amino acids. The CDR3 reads CASSSPRQGPEAFF. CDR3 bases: TGTGCCAGCAGCTCACCTCGACAGGGACCTGAAGCTTTCTTT.

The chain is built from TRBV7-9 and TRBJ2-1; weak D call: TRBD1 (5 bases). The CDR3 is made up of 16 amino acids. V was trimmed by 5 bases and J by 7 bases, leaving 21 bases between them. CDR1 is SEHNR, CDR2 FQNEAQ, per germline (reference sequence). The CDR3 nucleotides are TGTGCCAGCAGCGCGCGCCTTGTGATAAGGGGTAATGAGCAGTTCTTC. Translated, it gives CASSARLVIRGNEQFF.

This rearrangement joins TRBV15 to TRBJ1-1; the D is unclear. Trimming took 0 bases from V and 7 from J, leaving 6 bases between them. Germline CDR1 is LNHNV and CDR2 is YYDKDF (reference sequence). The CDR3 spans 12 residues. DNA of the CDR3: TGTGCCACCAGCAGAGATTATTTTGAAGCTTTCTTT. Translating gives CATSRDYFEAFF.

The chain's CDR3 is CASSYLSSGKTEAFF. The CDR3 DNA sequence: TGTGCCAGCAGTTACCTAAGTTCCGGGAAGACTGAAGCTTTCTTT. This chain connects TRBV6-5 to TRBJ1-1; D remains ambiguous. The V gene's germline CDR1 is MNHEY and CDR2 SVGAGI. Trimming stripped 2 bases from V and 5 bases from J, with 15 bases between. CDR3 length: 15 amino acids.